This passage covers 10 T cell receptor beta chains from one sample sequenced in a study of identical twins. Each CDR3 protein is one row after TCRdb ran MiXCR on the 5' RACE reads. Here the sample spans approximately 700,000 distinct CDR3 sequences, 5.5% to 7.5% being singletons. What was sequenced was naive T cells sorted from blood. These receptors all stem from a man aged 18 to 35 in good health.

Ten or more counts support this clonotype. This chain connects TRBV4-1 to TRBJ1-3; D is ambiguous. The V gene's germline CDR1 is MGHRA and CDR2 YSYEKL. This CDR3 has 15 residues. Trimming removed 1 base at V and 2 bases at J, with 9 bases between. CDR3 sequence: CASSQVAGAGNTIYF. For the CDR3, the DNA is TGCGCCAGCAGCCAAGTTGCGGGCGCTGGAAACACCATATATTTT.

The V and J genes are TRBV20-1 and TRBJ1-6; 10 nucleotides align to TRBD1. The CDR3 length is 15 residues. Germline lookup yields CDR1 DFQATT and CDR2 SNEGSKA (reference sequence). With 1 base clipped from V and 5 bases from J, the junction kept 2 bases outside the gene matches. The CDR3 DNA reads TGCAGTGCTAGAGGTGGGACAGGGGATAATTCACCCCTCCACTTT. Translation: CSARGGTGDNSPLHF.

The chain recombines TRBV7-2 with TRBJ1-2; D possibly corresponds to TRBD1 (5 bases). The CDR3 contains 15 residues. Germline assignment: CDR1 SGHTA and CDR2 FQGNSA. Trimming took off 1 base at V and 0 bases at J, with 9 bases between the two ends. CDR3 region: CASSLGLGPNYGYTF. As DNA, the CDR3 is TGTGCCAGCAGCTTAGGCCTGGGGCCTAACTATGGCTACACCTTC. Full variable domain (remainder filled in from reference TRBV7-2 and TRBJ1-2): GAGVSQSPSNKVTEKGKDVELRCDPISGHTALYWYRQSLGQGLEFLIYFQGNSAPDKSGLPSDRFSAERTGGSVSTLTIQRTQQEDSAVYLCASSLGLGPNYGYTFGSGTRLTVV.

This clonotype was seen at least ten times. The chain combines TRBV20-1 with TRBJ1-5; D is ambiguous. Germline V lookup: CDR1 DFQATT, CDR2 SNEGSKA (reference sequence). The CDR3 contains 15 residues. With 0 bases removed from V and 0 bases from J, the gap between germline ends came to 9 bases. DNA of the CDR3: TGCAGTGCTAGAGATCATCAGTATAGCAATCAGCCCCAGCATTTT. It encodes CSARDHQYSNQPQHF.

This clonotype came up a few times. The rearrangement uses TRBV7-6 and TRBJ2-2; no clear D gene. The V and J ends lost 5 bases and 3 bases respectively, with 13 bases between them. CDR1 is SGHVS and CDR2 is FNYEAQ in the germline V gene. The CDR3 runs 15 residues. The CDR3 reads CASSRVQPYTGELFF. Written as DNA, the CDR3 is TGTGCCAGCAGCCGCGTCCAGCCCTACACCGGGGAGCTGTTTTTT.

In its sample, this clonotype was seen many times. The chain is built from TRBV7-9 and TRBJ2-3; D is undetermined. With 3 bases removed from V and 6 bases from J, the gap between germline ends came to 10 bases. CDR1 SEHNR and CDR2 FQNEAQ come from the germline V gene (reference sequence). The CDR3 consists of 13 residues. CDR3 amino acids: CASSFKSRDTQYF. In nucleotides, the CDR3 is TGTGCCAGCAGCTTCAAGTCGCGGGATACGCAGTATTTT.

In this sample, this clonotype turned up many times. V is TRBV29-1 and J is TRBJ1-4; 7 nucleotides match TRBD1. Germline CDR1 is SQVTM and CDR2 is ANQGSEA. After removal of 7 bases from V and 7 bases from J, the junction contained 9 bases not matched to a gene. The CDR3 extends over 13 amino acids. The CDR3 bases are TGCAGCGGTTCACAGGGGTTTCGTGAAAAACTGTTTTTT. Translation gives CSGSQGFREKLFF.

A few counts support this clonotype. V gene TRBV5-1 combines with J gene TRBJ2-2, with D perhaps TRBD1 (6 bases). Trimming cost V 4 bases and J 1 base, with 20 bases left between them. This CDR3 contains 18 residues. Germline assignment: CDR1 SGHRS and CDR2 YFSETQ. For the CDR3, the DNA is TGCGCCAGCAGCACGGCAGGGTTAGGACAGTTGAACACCGGGGAGCTGTTTTTT. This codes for CASSTAGLGQLNTGELFF.

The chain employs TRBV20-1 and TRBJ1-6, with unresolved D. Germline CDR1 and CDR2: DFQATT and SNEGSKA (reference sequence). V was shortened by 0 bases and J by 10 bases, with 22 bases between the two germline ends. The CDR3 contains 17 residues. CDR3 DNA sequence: TGCAGTGCTAGAGACCGCCTGAGTAATAACTTCCAATCACCCCTCCACTTT. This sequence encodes CSARDRLSNNFQSPLHF.

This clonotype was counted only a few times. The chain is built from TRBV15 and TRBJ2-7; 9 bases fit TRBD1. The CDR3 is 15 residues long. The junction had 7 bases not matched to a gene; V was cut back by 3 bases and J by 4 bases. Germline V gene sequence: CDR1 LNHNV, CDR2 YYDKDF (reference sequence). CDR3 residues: CATSSNPGQGYEQYF. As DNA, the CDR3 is TGTGCCACCAGCAGTAATCCGGGACAGGGTTACGAGCAGTACTTC.